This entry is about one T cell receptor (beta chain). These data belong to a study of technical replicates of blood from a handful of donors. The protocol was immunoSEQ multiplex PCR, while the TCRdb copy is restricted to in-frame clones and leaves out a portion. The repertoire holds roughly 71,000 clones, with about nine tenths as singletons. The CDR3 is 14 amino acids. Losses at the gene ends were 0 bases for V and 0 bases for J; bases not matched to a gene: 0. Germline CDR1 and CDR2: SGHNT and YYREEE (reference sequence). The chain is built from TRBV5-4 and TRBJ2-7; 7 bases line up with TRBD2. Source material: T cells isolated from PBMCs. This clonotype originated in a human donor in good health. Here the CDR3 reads CASSLGLASYEQYF. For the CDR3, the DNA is TGTGCCAGCAGCTTGGGACTAGCCTCCTACGAGCAGTACTTC.